The 29 T cell receptor beta chains listed next were all sequenced from one sample in a study of T cell responses to AZD1222 COVID-19 vaccine. Using immunoSEQ multiplex PCR, the repertoire was profiled, and TCRdb retains in-frame clones only, with some absent. The repertoire includes 150,000 to 200,000 clones, more than 80% of them detected once, and more than 4% sits in the top ten. Here the sequenced sample was peripheral blood, taken 28 days after the second dose of the MenACWY control vaccine. The receptors were gathered from an adult who received the MenACWY meningococcal vaccine as a control.

The rearrangement joins TRBV18 to TRBJ1-1; D unclear. Trimming shortened V by 3 bases and J by 7 bases, and 9 bases separated the two germline ends. This CDR3 comprises 12 residues. CDR1 and CDR2 from the germline V gene are KGHSH and LQKENI. CDR3 nucleotide sequence: TGTGCCAGCTCACCTTATGGGAGTGAAGCTTTCTTT. It specifies CASSPYGSEAFF.

This clone was observed once. This chain joins TRBV19 and TRBJ2-7; D uncertain. Trimming removed 4 bases from V and 9 bases from J, with 16 bases in between. Germline assignment: CDR1 LNHDA and CDR2 SQIVND (reference sequence). The CDR3 extends over 13 amino acids. The DNA of the CDR3 is TGTGCCAGTAGTACTGACCCCTACGTGGTGCAGTACTTC. This gives the protein CASSTDPYVVQYF.

The J gene is TRBJ1-1, the V gene TRBV9, with D possibly being TRBD1 (5 bases). V gave up 4 bases and J gave up 1 base, with 17 bases separating them. Per the germline V gene, CDR1 is SGDLS and CDR2 is YYNGEE. The CDR3 sequence is 16 residues long. The CDR3 DNA reads TGTGCCAGCAGCCCACTCTTGGGACCCCGGAACACTGAAGCTTTCTTT. Amino acid sequence: CASSPLLGPRNTEAFF.

The rearrangement joins TRBV29-1 to TRBJ1-3, with D possibly matching TRBD1 (6 bases). The CDR3 extends over 14 amino acids. V gave up 7 bases and J gave up 4 bases, with 17 bases separating them. CDR1 is SQVTM and CDR2 is ANQGSEA in the germline V gene. The CDR3 sequence is CSGYREGYGNTIYF. The CDR3 nucleotides read TGCAGCGGCTACAGGGAAGGGTACGGAAACACCATATATTTT.

The CDR3 reads CASSYPARAGANVLTF. In DNA form, the CDR3 reads TGTGCCAGCAGTTACCCGGCTAGGGCTGGGGCCAACGTCCTGACTTTC. The chain is built from TRBV6-2 or TRBV6-3 and TRBJ2-6; D not certain. Per the germline V gene, CDR1 is MNHEY and CDR2 is SVGEGT. CDR3 length: 16 residues. V was trimmed by 2 bases and J by 2 bases, leaving 10 bases between them.

The chain employs TRBV11-2 and TRBJ2-1; perhaps D is TRBD1 or TRBD2 (8 bases each). This CDR3 has 14 residues. CDR1 SGHAT and CDR2 FQNNGV come from the germline V gene. The germline V and J ends were trimmed by 5 bases and 8 bases, with 16 bases remaining between them. The CDR3 region has the DNA TGTGCCAGCAGCAGGGTAGCGGGACAGGATGAGCAGTTCTTC. Residues: CASSRVAGQDEQFF.

The V and J genes are TRBV28 and TRBJ2-5; D unclear. CDR3 length: 12 amino acids. The V and J ends lost 2 bases and 4 bases respectively, with 5 bases between them. The germline CDR1 and CDR2 sequences are MDHEN and SYDVKM. As DNA, the CDR3 is TGTGCCAGCAGTTTAGCCCCAGAGACCCAGTACTTC. Translation gives CASSLAPETQYF.

The chain recombines TRBV18 with TRBJ1-2, with 7 bases matching TRBD1. CDR3 length equals 13 residues. The V gene end was trimmed by 0 bases and the J gene end by 5 bases; junction bases not matched to a gene: 0. Germline CDR1 is KGHSH and CDR2 is LQKENI. This chain's CDR3 is CASSPPTGYGYTF. The CDR3 nucleotides are TGTGCCAGCTCACCACCGACAGGGTATGGCTACACCTTC.

The rearrangement uses TRBV27 and TRBJ1-6; the D gene is possibly TRBD1 (5 bases). V lost 5 bases to trimming and J lost 7 bases, with 18 bases between them. Germline CDR1 reads MNHEY; CDR2 reads SMNVEV (reference sequence). This CDR3 is built from 16 residues. Here the CDR3 DNA reads TGTGCCAGCAGTCCCCAGGCGGGACTTGCCAATTCACCCCTCCACTTT. This sequence encodes CASSPQAGLANSPLHF.

The chain employs TRBV11-2 and TRBJ2-7, with D possibly matching TRBD1 (6 bases). Looked up from germline, CDR1 is SGHAT and CDR2 is FQNNGV. V was shortened by 5 bases and J by 12 bases, with 17 bases between the two germline ends. The CDR3 consists of 12 residues. CDR3 nucleotide sequence: TGTGCCAGCAGCCGGTGGACAGCCGTTAGGTACTTC. Its translation is CASSRWTAVRYF.

This chain connects TRBV9 to TRBJ2-1, with 10 bases lining up with TRBD1. The germline V gene has CDR1 SGDLS and CDR2 YYNGEE. J gave up 10 bases and V 3 bases, and 7 bases lay outside the gene matches. This CDR3 has 14 residues. CDR3 protein: CASSAGTGVLEQFF. CDR3 nucleotides: TGTGCCAGCAGCGCCGGGACAGGGGTATTGGAGCAGTTCTTC.

The chain uses TRBV2 and TRBJ2-7, with D perhaps TRBD2 (6 bases). The CDR3 is 15 residues long. Trimming cost V 7 bases and J 5 bases, with 21 bases left between them. Germline assignment: CDR1 SNHLY and CDR2 FYNNEI. CDR3 in DNA: TGTGCCAGCAAAGTCGGCGGGGTCAGGGTGAACGAGCAGTACTTC. It is translated as CASKVGGVRVNEQYF.

The rearrangement uses TRBV10-1 and TRBJ2-1; D is uncertain. In germline, CDR1 is WNHNN, CDR2 SYGVQD (reference sequence). Trimming stripped 6 bases from V and 8 bases from J, with 14 bases between. CDR3 length equals 13 residues. The CDR3 sequence: CASSGNIVDEQFF. CDR3 nucleotide sequence: TGCGCCAGCAGCGGAAATATAGTGGATGAGCAGTTCTTC.

The chain joins TRBV5-4 to TRBJ1-4; no firm D call. This CDR3 spans 12 amino acids. Deletions cut 1 base from V and 8 bases from J, with 6 bases between. Germline CDR1 reads SGHNT; CDR2 reads YYREEE (reference sequence). CDR3 nucleotide sequence: TGTGCCAGCAGCTTGTATCGGGAAAAACTGTTTTTT. Encoded protein: CASSLYREKLFF. Together with reference TRBV5-4 and TRBJ1-4, the CDR3 gives the full variable domain: ETGVTQSPTHLIKTRGQQVTLRCSSQSGHNTVSWYQQALGQGPQFIFQYYREEENGRGNFPPRFSGLQFPNYSSELNVNALELDDSALYLCASSLYREKLFFGSGTQLSVL.

This chain joins TRBV28 and TRBJ1-2; 7 bases agree with TRBD1. V was clipped by 10 bases and J by 0 bases; unmatched bases: 8. Germline V gene data show CDR1 as MDHEN and CDR2 as SYDVKM. There are 14 residues in the CDR3. The CDR3 reads CATIPTGSNYGYTF. CDR3 coding DNA: TGTGCCACCATCCCGACAGGGTCTAACTATGGCTACACCTTC.

The rearrangement joins TRBV6-5 to TRBJ1-1; TRBD1 aligns across 7 bases. The V segment lost 8 bases and the J segment 3 bases; nucleotides outside the gene matches: 12. Germline V gives CDR1 MNHEY, CDR2 SVGAGI. The CDR3 consists of 15 residues. This CDR3 reads CASYPWTGLDTEAFF. The CDR3 bases are TGTGCCAGCTACCCTTGGACAGGTCTGGACACTGAAGCTTTCTTT.

The rearrangement joins TRBV7-2 to TRBJ2-5; a possible D gene is TRBD2 (6 bases). Trimming cost V 5 bases and J 5 bases, with 15 bases left between them. The CDR3 has 14 residues. Germline V gene data show CDR1 as SGHTA and CDR2 as FQGNSA. CDR3 region: CASSPTRLWETQYF. The CDR3 DNA sequence: TGTGCCAGCAGCCCGACTAGATTATGGGAGACCCAGTACTTC.

The chain has TRBV6-2 or TRBV6-3 and TRBJ1-2; D call uncertain. This CDR3 contains 15 residues. V was cut by 1 base and J by 5 bases, with 14 bases left in between. CDR1 is MNHEY and CDR2 is SVGEGT in the germline V gene. The CDR3: CASSYWELGGYGYTF. The CDR3 DNA sequence: TGTGCCAGCAGTTACTGGGAGCTAGGTGGATATGGCTACACCTTC.

V is TRBV20-1 and J is TRBJ1-1, with no clear D. Germline V gene data show CDR1 as DFQATT and CDR2 as SNEGSKA (reference sequence). The CDR3 is 8 amino acids. The CDR3 is CRPDEAFF. Written as DNA, the CDR3 is TGCCGGCCGGATGAAGCTTTCTTT.

As DNA, the CDR3 is TGTGCCTCCGGACAGGGCGTCGGCACCGGGGAGCTGTTTTTT. Its translation is CASGQGVGTGELFF. The chain joins TRBV30 to TRBJ2-2, with 8 positions matching TRBD1. CDR3 length: 14 residues. V lost 7 bases and J lost 4; bases outside the gene matches: 8. The germline gives CDR1 GTSNPN, CDR2 SVGIG (reference sequence).

The rearrangement links TRBV7-8 to TRBJ2-5; TRBD1 matches at 7 bases. The CDR3 spans 14 residues. J was trimmed by 5 bases and V by 4 bases; bases with no gene match: 7. CDR1 is SGHVS, CDR2 FQNEAQ, per germline. CDR3 region: CASSSNRGGETQYF. CDR3 bases: TGTGCCAGCAGCTCCAACAGGGGCGGGGAGACCCAGTACTTC. Combining the CDR3 with reference TRBV7-8 and TRBJ2-5 gives the whole variable domain GAGVSQSPRYKVAKRGQDVALRCDPISGHVSLFWYQQALGQGPEFLTYFQNEAQLDKSGLPSDRFFAERPEGSVSTLKIQRTQQEDSAVYLCASSSNRGGETQYFGPGTRLLVL.

This clone showed up just once. V is TRBV14 and J is TRBJ1-2; D may be TRBD1 (5 bases). CDR1 is SGHDN, CDR2 FVKESK, per germline. The CDR3 contains 15 residues. The V end was cut by 4 bases, the J end by 4 bases, with 16 bases between. For the CDR3, the DNA is TGTGCCAGCAGCCTAGTCCAGGGATGGGCCTATGGCTACACCTTC. As protein: CASSLVQGWAYGYTF.

The CDR3 is CASSLTGAGDTEAFF. CDR3 nucleotide sequence: TGCGCCAGCAGTTTGACAGGGGCGGGGGACACTGAAGCTTTCTTT. The V and J genes are TRBV5-1 and TRBJ1-1, with TRBD1 matching over 8 bases. V was pared by 5 bases and J by 3 bases, with 9 bases of the junction left unmatched. CDR3 size: 15 residues. Germline V gives CDR1 SGHRS, CDR2 YFSETQ.

The gene calls are TRBV9 and TRBJ1-2, with D hard to call. CDR3 length: 14 residues. Germline V gene data show CDR1 as SGDLS and CDR2 as YYNGEE. Trimming stripped 3 bases from V and 3 bases from J, with 12 bases between. The CDR3 sequence: CASSGAPGHYGYTF. CDR3 DNA: TGTGCCAGCAGCGGGGCACCCGGGCACTATGGCTACACCTTC.

The rearrangement joins TRBV28 to TRBJ2-7; 10 bases fit TRBD1. Per germline, CDR1 MDHEN and CDR2 SYDVKM. V gave up 5 bases and J gave up 5 bases; unmatched junction bases: 12. The CDR3 is 16 amino acids. This chain's CDR3 is CASSTPLGQGVHEQYF. As DNA, the CDR3 is TGTGCCAGCAGTACCCCGTTAGGACAGGGGGTCCACGAGCAGTACTTC.

The chain has TRBV18 and TRBJ1-5, with 9 bases lining up with TRBD1. This CDR3 is 14 amino acids long. CDR1 KGHSH and CDR2 LQKENI come from the germline V gene. With 3 bases clipped from V and 5 bases from J, the junction kept 2 bases outside the gene matches. The CDR3: CASSPDRGDQPQHF. CDR3 bases: TGTGCCAGCTCACCTGACAGGGGGGATCAGCCCCAGCATTTT.

The rearrangement uses TRBV6-2 or TRBV6-3 and TRBJ1-1; D unclear. The CDR3 totals 12 residues. V was cut by 3 bases and J by 7 bases, with 9 bases left in between. Germline loops: CDR1 MNHEY, CDR2 SVGEGT. CDR3 region: CASSYPAGEAFF. The CDR3 DNA sequence: TGTGCCAGCAGTTATCCGGCAGGTGAAGCTTTCTTT.

To note about this clone: The sample has other DNA sequences that encode this CDR3 too. CDR3 sequence: CASSPGTGGNQPQHF. In DNA form, the CDR3 reads TGTGCCAGCTCACCCGGGACAGGGGGCAATCAGCCCCAGCATTTT. V usage is TRBV18 and J usage is TRBJ1-5, with 10 nucleotides matching TRBD1. V gave up 3 bases and J gave up 2 bases; unmatched junction bases: 1. The CDR3 length is 15 residues. Germline lookup yields CDR1 KGHSH and CDR2 LQKENI. The full variable domain, its missing parts supplied by reference TRBV18 and TRBJ1-5, is NAGVMQNPRHLVRRRGQEARLRCSPMKGHSHVYWYRQLPEEGLKFMVYLQKENIIDESGMPKERFSAEFPKEGPSILRIQQVVRGDSAAYFCASSPGTGGNQPQHFGDGTRLSIL.

This clone came up once. The J gene is TRBJ2-3, the V gene TRBV10-2; 8 bases line up with TRBD1. CDR1 WSHSY and CDR2 SAAADI come from the germline V gene. The CDR3 runs 13 residues. The trim removed 8 bases at V and 2 bases at J, leaving 3 bases unmatched. The CDR3 sequence: CASSGQATDTQYF. For the CDR3, the DNA is TGCGCCAGCTCGGGACAGGCCACAGATACGCAGTATTTT.